This T cell receptor beta chain was observed in a study of beta chain features in type 1 diabetes. The CDR3 covers 13 residues. The V gene lost 2 bases and the J gene lost 6 bases, with 10 bases spanning the gap. Germline lookup yields CDR1 KGHSH and CDR2 LQKENI. The study reverse transcribed the entire isolated RNA, so it sequenced expressed TCRB transcripts. Sequenced by immunoSEQ multiplex PCR; TCRdb stores in-frame clones only, minus some. The data show 600,000 to 700,000 clones, with roughly an eighth seen just once and approximately 0.021% held by the top ten. Details on this clone: The antigen is unknown.

Whole-study findings and limits: For Type 1 diabetes patients, all four CD4+ subsets carried TCRB CDR3s that were moderately but significantly shorter.

All sorted populations exceeded 98% purity. The chain uses TRBV18 and TRBJ1-2; TRBD1 might be the D (5 bases). This sequence originates from a man between 18 and 29 years old with type 1 diabetes. Material for sequencing was naive CD4+ T cells from blood. CDR3 coding DNA: TGTGCCAGCTCACCAAGTGGGGCGGATGGCTACACCTTC. This translates into CASSPSGADGYTF.